This T cell receptor beta chain appears in the sequencing data of a study of blood T cell repertoires in COVID-19 (dated by TCRdb to 2020 to 2021). Describing the broader study: Collaborator samples came from the United States, Italy and Spain and covered acute and convalescent phases of COVID-19. The prospective study material was composed of cDNA or gDNA derived from T cells, B-cell-depleted T cells, or PBMCs. Subjects who had been exposed to COVID-19, were actively infected with it, or had recovered from it provided the deeply sampled blood TCRbeta repertoires that made up the dataset. The repertoires were made available in a free public database intended to serve as a resource for research on the immune response to SARS-CoV-2. Samples were obtained from the ongoing ImmuneRACE study (first 160 participants) and from over a thousand subjects provided by 6 global collaborators. Sample metadata almost always included a de-identified subject ID, COVID-19 status, age in years and sex. Where available, HLA class I and class II types were obtained from metadata supplied by the sample provider rather than from assay-based typing.

The immunoSEQ Assay, a bias-controlled multiplex PCR, was used to amplify TCRbeta CDR3 regions from genomic DNA. For the original study's pipeline: Within the assay, amplification of reference gene primers was used to estimate how many nucleated cells each sample contained. Sequence reads were collapsed and filtered to measure the absolute abundance of every unique TCRbeta CDR3 rearrangement. Productive Simpson clonality was computed per sample as the square root of Simpson's diversity index over productive rearrangements. TCRdb took this table from immuneACCESS and kept in-frame rearrangements with V and J called. Such tables lack part of the clones; where checked against another copy, unresolved V genes explain under half of the gap, and the rest is unexplained. The V and J calls and clone size come from that table; D and trimming were worked out from the DNA. Within this sample are 20,000 to 30,000 clones, with about 91% of them counted one time only. Together, the top ten hold 25% to 35% of the sample.

Collaborating institutions collected whole blood in K2EDTA tubes following their own protocols. For TCRbeta analysis, collaborators shipped samples as frozen whole blood, isolated PBMCs, or DNA extracted from either of those sample types. Remarks on this clone: This receptor's antigen is unknown. It has no much larger one-base neighbor in the sample; base qualities were not kept.

The study at large found these results: The amount of clinical and demographic metadata varied by source and participant and was provided uncurated.

The sequenced sample was peripheral blood. This sequence was found in an older man with active COVID-19.

Here the CDR3 is given as CASSLGQGRRINEQFF. The DNA sequence is as follows: TGTGCCAGCAGCTTAGGGCAGGGCAGACGTATCAATGAGCAGTTCTTC. The rearrangement joined TRBV7-2 to TRBJ2-1; a tentative D match to TRBD1 spans 5 bases. From the cysteine up to the phenylalanine, the CDR3 has a length of 16 residues. Just CDR3 DNA is preserved here, 48 bases in frame from base 1. CDR1 and CDR2, looked up from the germline V gene, are SGHTA and FQGNSA. The trim is 1 base for V and 6 bases for J, with a gap of 16 bases between the germline ends. The entire variable domain, with the stretches around the CDR3 drawn from the reference TRBV7-2 and TRBJ2-1 proteins, is GAGVSQSPSNKVTEKGKDVELRCDPISGHTALYWYRQSLGQGLEFLIYFQGNSAPDKSGLPSDRFSAERTGGSVSTLTIQRTQQEDSAVYLCASSLGQGRRINEQFFGPGTRLTVL.